This TCR beta chain was observed in a study of blood T cell repertoires in COVID-19. As for the study in general: Sources were T cells, B-cell-depleted T cells, or PBMCs; the material itself was cDNA or gDNA.

Method: immunoSEQ multiplex PCR; TCRdb's copy keeps in-frame clones and lacks some. This sample has 120,000 or so clones; 82% occur once, and the top ten carry 16%. The CDR3 spans 15 residues. The V gene lost 6 bases and the J gene lost 4 bases, with 18 bases spanning the gap. Per the germline V gene, CDR1 is MNHEY and CDR2 is SMNVEV (reference sequence). This sequence was found in a woman aged 55-69 years with acute or convalescent COVID-19. Sample: peripheral blood. The V gene is TRBV27, the J gene TRBJ1-2; D possibly corresponds to TRBD1 (5 bases). This chain's CDR3 is CASRAGGETGYGYTF. The CDR3 coding sequence is TGTGCCAGCAGGGCTGGGGGGGAAACGGGCTATGGCTACACCTTC.